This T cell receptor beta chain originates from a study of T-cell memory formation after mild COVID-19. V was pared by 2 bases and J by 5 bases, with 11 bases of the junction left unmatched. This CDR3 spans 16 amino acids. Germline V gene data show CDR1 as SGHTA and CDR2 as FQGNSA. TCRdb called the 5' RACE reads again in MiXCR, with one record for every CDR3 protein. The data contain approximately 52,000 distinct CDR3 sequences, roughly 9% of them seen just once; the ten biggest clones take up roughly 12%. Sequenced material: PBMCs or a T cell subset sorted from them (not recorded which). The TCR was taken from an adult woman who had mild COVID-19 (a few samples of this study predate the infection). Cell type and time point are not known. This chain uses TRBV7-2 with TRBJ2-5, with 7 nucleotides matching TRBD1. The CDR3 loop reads CASSLTGTVIGETQYF. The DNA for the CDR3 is TGTGCCAGCAGCTTAACCGGGACAGTAATCGGGGAGACCCAGTACTTC.